This is a list of T cell receptor beta chains from one sample in a study of control samples from healthy donors and cancer patients. Assay: immunoSEQ multiplex PCR; the TCRdb copy retains only in-frame clones and omits some. The table includes around 28,000 clones, around nine tenths detected once. The sample taken for sequencing was PBMCs. These receptors were taken from a woman aged 40-49 years with lung cancer. Each CDR3 is given with its conserved first and last residue. Each record gives: clone size, V gene, J gene, CDR3 length, D gene, CDR3 DNA, CDR3 protein. D genes are given only for firm matches. A clone size is listed for some rows: how often the clone was seen (once, few, many), or a class if it is expanded.

size: -; V: TRBV18; J: TRBJ2-7; length: 15; D: TRBD1; DNA: TGTGCCAGCTCACCCTCCGGGACAGGGGGCTACGAGCAGTACTTC; CDR3: CASSPSGTGGYEQYF
size: -; V: TRBV5-6; J: TRBJ1-1; length: 14; D: -; DNA: TGTGCCAGCAGCTCACAGGGTTTTTGGAATGAAGCTTTCTTT; CDR3: CASSSQGFWNEAFF
size: once; V: TRBV18; J: TRBJ2-2; length: 17; D: -; DNA: TGTGCCAGCTCTCTCCGAACGGTGGTAGCGGAGACCGGGGAGCTGTTTTTT; CDR3: CASSLRTVVAETGELFF
size: -; V: TRBV5-5; J: TRBJ1-2; length: 16; D: TRBD1; DNA: TGTGCCAGCAGCTTGGGGTCCCCGACAGGGCACTATGGCTACACCTTC; CDR3: CASSLGSPTGHYGYTF
size: -; V: TRBV28; J: TRBJ2-7; length: 12; D: -; DNA: TGTGCCAGCAGTTCTGATCCCTACGAGCAGTACTTC; CDR3: CASSSDPYEQYF
size: -; V: TRBV29-1; J: TRBJ1-2; length: 13; D: TRBD1; DNA: TGCAGCGCTGGGGACAGAGCCAACTATGGCTACACCTTC; CDR3: CSAGDRANYGYTF
size: -; V: TRBV5-8; J: TRBJ1-1; length: 15; D: TRBD1; DNA: TGTGCCAGCAGCTTGGGACAGGGGGCGGATACTGAAGCTTTCTTT; CDR3: CASSLGQGADTEAFF
size: -; V: TRBV14; J: TRBJ2-5; length: 15; D: -; DNA: TGTGCCAGCAGTTTTGGTGGGGGTCACCAAGAGACCCAGTACTTC; CDR3: CASSFGGGHQETQYF
size: -; V: TRBV18; J: TRBJ1-2; length: 16; D: -; DNA: TGTGCCAGCTCACCTCTCACGATGACTAGTCTCTATGGCTACACCTTC; CDR3: CASSPLTMTSLYGYTF
size: -; V: TRBV6-5; J: TRBJ1-4; length: 15; D: TRBD1; DNA: TGTGCCAGCAGGAAAGGGACAGGGACTAATGAAAAACTGTTTTTT; CDR3: CASRKGTGTNEKLFF
size: -; V: TRBV6-5; J: TRBJ2-1; length: 14; D: TRBD1; DNA: TGTGCCAGCAGCTCGGGACAGTTTTTCAATGAGCAGTTCTTC; CDR3: CASSSGQFFNEQFF
size: -; V: TRBV11-2; J: TRBJ2-3; length: 15; D: TRBD1; DNA: TGTGCCAGCAGCTTGGGACAGGCCGGGCGGGATACGCAGTATTTT; CDR3: CASSLGQAGRDTQYF
size: -; V: TRBV5-8; J: TRBJ2-1; length: 15; D: -; DNA: TGTGCCAGCAGCTTGGCCCGAAACTCCTACAATGAGCAGTTCTTC; CDR3: CASSLARNSYNEQFF
size: -; V: TRBV18; J: TRBJ2-5; length: 15; D: TRBD1; DNA: TGTGCCAGCTCACATGAGACAGGGGTGGAAGAGACCCAGTACTTC; CDR3: CASSHETGVEETQYF
size: -; V: TRBV5-8; J: TRBJ1-5; length: 16; D: -; DNA: TGTGCCAGCAGCTTTGGGCAGGTTAATCGCAATCAGCCCCAGCATTTT; CDR3: CASSFGQVNRNQPQHF
size: once; V: TRBV25-1; J: TRBJ1-5; length: 16; D: TRBD1; DNA: TGTGCCAGCAGTCCCCGGACAGGGGATAGCAATCAGCCCCAGCATTTT; CDR3: CASSPRTGDSNQPQHF
size: -; V: TRBV5-1; J: TRBJ2-3; length: 15; D: -; DNA: TGCGCCAGCAGCTTGGAACTATCTAGCACAGATACGCAGTATTTT; CDR3: CASSLELSSTDTQYF
size: -; V: TRBV5-1; J: TRBJ1-2; length: 12; D: -; DNA: TGCGCCAGCAGCTTGGAGCCGGGTGGCTACACCTTC; CDR3: CASSLEPGGYTF
size: -; V: TRBV4-1; J: TRBJ1-2; length: 15; D: TRBD1; DNA: TGCGCCAGCAGCCGACCGGACAGGAACAACTATGGCTACACCTTC; CDR3: CASSRPDRNNYGYTF
size: once; V: TRBV11-3; J: TRBJ2-7; length: 15; D: TRBD1; DNA: TGTGCCAGCAGCTCCTTGTTGACAGGGAACTACGAGCAGTACTTC; CDR3: CASSSLLTGNYEQYF
size: -; V: TRBV3-1/TRBV3-2; J: TRBJ2-2; length: 15; D: -; DNA: TGTGCCAGCAGCCCCAGGCCCGCGAACACCGGGGAGCTGTTTTTT; CDR3: CASSPRPANTGELFF